The next 31 T cell receptor beta chains were all read from a single sample in a study of T cell changes during pregnancy in multiple sclerosis. This table comes from immunoSEQ multiplex PCR, and its TCRdb copy is limited to in-frame clones, with some not included. The data show around 40,000 clones, with roughly 90% seen just once and 0.35% to 0.5% held by the top ten. Specimen: CD4+ T cells from peripheral blood mononuclear cells, collected in the second trimester of pregnancy. The source of these receptors is a female donor with multiple sclerosis, enrolled in a pregnancy study.

A single count supports this clone. This chain uses TRBV5-1 with TRBJ2-1; 11 bases match TRBD2. Trimming cost V 4 bases and J 7 bases; bases outside gene matches: 7. This CDR3 contains 15 residues. Germline V gives CDR1 SGHRS, CDR2 YFSETQ. CDR3 protein: CASSLTSGSRNEQFF. CDR3 nucleotide sequence: TGCGCCAGCAGCCTCACTAGCGGGAGTAGGAATGAGCAGTTCTTC.

The J gene is TRBJ2-3, the V gene TRBV5-5; 13 bases fit TRBD2. In germline, CDR1 is SGHKS, CDR2 YYEKEE (reference sequence). The CDR3 has 16 amino acids. V lost 3 bases and J lost 2; bases outside the gene matches: 3. In DNA form, the CDR3 reads TGTGCCAGCAGCTCGGGACTAGCGGGGAACACAGATACGCAGTATTTT. The encoded protein is CASSSGLAGNTDTQYF.

The rearrangement links TRBV10-3 to TRBJ2-3; 9 bases line up with TRBD1. The trim removed 6 bases at V and 4 bases at J, leaving 8 bases unmatched. CDR1 is ENHRY and CDR2 is SYGVKD in the germline V gene. The CDR3 totals 15 residues. The CDR3 DNA reads as TGTGCCATCAGAGCCGGGACAGGGATCGCAGATACGCAGTATTTT. Translation gives CAIRAGTGIADTQYF.

The rearrangement uses TRBV19 and TRBJ1-2; 8 positions agree with TRBD1. V lost 4 bases and J lost 0; bases outside the gene matches: 4. CDR1 LNHDA and CDR2 SQIVND come from the germline V gene (reference sequence). CDR3 size: 15 residues. DNA of the CDR3: TGTGCCAGTAGTACTGGGACAGGAGCTAACTATGGCTACACCTTC. Its translation: CASSTGTGANYGYTF.

A single count supports this clone. The chain links TRBV6-1 to TRBJ2-7, with a possible D match to TRBD2 (5 bases). Trimming took off 1 base at V and 9 bases at J, with 13 bases between the two ends. Germline loops: CDR1 MNHNS, CDR2 SASEGT. The CDR3 is 13 amino acids. CDR3 loop: CASSEVAERGQYF. In DNA, the CDR3 is TGTGCCAGCAGTGAAGTGGCAGAACGGGGGCAGTACTTC.

The V and J genes are TRBV19 and TRBJ1-5; D possibly corresponds to TRBD1 (5 bases). Trimming stripped 5 bases from V and 0 bases from J, with 11 bases between. The germline V gene has CDR1 LNHDA and CDR2 SQIVND (reference sequence). The CDR3 runs to 15 residues. The CDR3 sequence is CASSPQGRSNQPQHF. The CDR3 nucleotides read TGTGCCAGTAGTCCCCAGGGCCGTAGCAATCAGCCCCAGCATTTT. Drawing the rest from reference TRBV19 and TRBJ1-5, the complete variable domain is DGGITQSPKYLFRKEGQNVTLSCEQNLNHDAMYWYRQDPGQGLRLIYYSQIVNDFQKGDIAEGYSVSREKKESFPLTVTSAQKNPTAFYLCASSPQGRSNQPQHFGDGTRLSIL.

The V gene is TRBV11-2, the J gene TRBJ1-2; the D is unclear. Germline V lookup: CDR1 SGHAT, CDR2 FQNNGV. Trimming stripped 2 bases from V and 0 bases from J, with 10 bases between. The CDR3 runs to 15 residues. The CDR3 DNA is TGTGCCAGCAGCTTACTGCTCCTAGCTAACTATGGCTACACCTTC. Translation: CASSLLLLANYGYTF.

This clone was observed once. The chain is built from TRBV2 and TRBJ2-7, with TRBD2 identical over 7 bases. Germline-derived CDR1 and CDR2 are SNHLY and FYNNEI. The CDR3 spans 14 residues. J was trimmed by 0 bases and V by 7 bases; bases with no gene match: 6. CDR3 region: CASKSGVLSYEQYF. In DNA form, the CDR3 reads TGTGCCAGCAAAAGCGGGGTACTCTCCTACGAGCAGTACTTC.

The chain combines TRBV15 with TRBJ2-3; TRBD2 matches at 7 bases. This CDR3 spans 15 amino acids. Germline loops: CDR1 LNHNV, CDR2 YYDKDF (reference sequence). Trimming at V came to 1 base and at J to 3 bases, leaving 4 bases not matched to a gene. The CDR3 DNA sequence: TGTGCCACCAGCAGAGGCGGGAGTTTGACAGATACGCAGTATTTT. The encoded protein is CATSRGGSLTDTQYF.

The V call is TRBV6-5, the J call TRBJ1-5; D unresolved. V was pared by 6 bases and J by 0 bases, with 12 bases between. Germline assignment: CDR1 MNHEY and CDR2 SVGAGI. The CDR3 is 15 residues long. This CDR3 is CASRRTVDSNQPQHF. The CDR3 DNA reads TGTGCCAGCAGGAGGACTGTTGATAGCAATCAGCCCCAGCATTTT.

This clone appeared a single time. The chain carries TRBV16 and TRBJ2-7; 9 bases are a match to TRBD1. The CDR3 sequence is 14 residues long. V was clipped by 3 bases and J by 3 bases; unmatched bases: 3. Germline assignment: CDR1 KGHSY and CDR2 FQNENV. In DNA, the CDR3 is TGTGCCAGCAGCCACGGGACAGGGTTCTACGAGCAGTACTTC. The encoded protein is CASSHGTGFYEQYF.

This clone was counted only a few times. The chain has TRBV4-1 and TRBJ1-5, with a weak D call TRBD1 (5 bases). The CDR3 has 17 amino acids. Germline V lookup: CDR1 MGHRA, CDR2 YSYEKL. Trimming shortened V by 0 bases and J by 3 bases, and 15 bases separated the two germline ends. CDR3 sequence reads: CASSQDNQGVNNQPQHF. The CDR3 bases are TGCGCCAGCAGCCAAGATAACCAAGGGGTTAACAATCAGCCCCAGCATTTT.

This chain joins TRBV19 and TRBJ1-1, with 9 bases aligning to TRBD1. Losses at the gene ends were 5 bases for V and 5 bases for J; bases not matched to a gene: 9. CDR1 LNHDA and CDR2 SQIVND come from the germline V gene (reference sequence). This CDR3 spans 15 amino acids. The CDR3, as DNA: TGTGCCAGTAGTGGACAGACAGGGGGTCTTACTGAAGCTTTCTTT. Protein: CASSGQTGGLTEAFF. Looking up the rest from reference TRBV19 and TRBJ1-1 gives the full variable domain: DGGITQSPKYLFRKEGQNVTLSCEQNLNHDAMYWYRQDPGQGLRLIYYSQIVNDFQKGDIAEGYSVSREKKESFPLTVTSAQKNPTAFYLCASSGQTGGLTEAFFGQGTRLTVV.

The rearrangement joins TRBV10-3 to TRBJ1-3, with D hard to call. Per the germline V gene, CDR1 is ENHRY and CDR2 is SYGVKD. Trimming removed 3 bases from V and 0 bases from J, with 12 bases in between. This CDR3 region has 16 residues. The CDR3 spells CAISDLAGLSGNTIYF. CDR3 nucleotides: TGTGCCATCAGTGATTTGGCAGGCCTCTCTGGAAACACCATATATTTT.

The genes are TRBV5-1 and TRBJ1-1; D unclear. The CDR3 spans 13 residues. Looked up from germline, CDR1 is SGHRS and CDR2 is YFSETQ. The germline V and J ends were trimmed by 0 bases and 5 bases, with 8 bases remaining between them. The CDR3: CASSLVTETEAFF. The CDR3 coding sequence is TGCGCCAGCAGCTTGGTCACGGAGACTGAAGCTTTCTTT.

V gene TRBV5-1 combines with J gene TRBJ1-4, with D possibly being TRBD1 (6 bases). Trimming stripped 0 bases from V and 6 bases from J, with 12 bases between. Germline CDR1 SGHRS, CDR2 YFSETQ. The CDR3 loop spans 15 amino acids. CDR3 sequence: CASSLAIGGDEKLFF. Written as DNA, the CDR3 is TGCGCCAGCAGCTTGGCCATAGGGGGGGATGAAAAACTGTTTTTT.

This sequence joins TRBV5-8 and TRBJ1-6; D gene unclear. This CDR3 region has 16 residues. Germline V gene lookup returns CDR1 SGHTS and CDR2 YDEGEE. V was trimmed by 3 bases and J by 7 bases, leaving 17 bases between them. CDR3 region: CASSYSSREANSPLHF. DNA for the CDR3: TGTGCCAGCAGCTATTCCTCCCGGGAGGCGAATTCACCCCTCCACTTT.

This clone appeared a few times. The chain is built from TRBV7-8 and TRBJ1-1; tentative D call: TRBD1 (5 bases). The germline gives CDR1 SGHVS, CDR2 FQNEAQ. The CDR3 is made up of 18 amino acids. V lost 1 base and J lost 1, with 19 bases in between. The CDR3 sequence is CASSLVGWQGGWNTEAFF. The CDR3 bases are TGTGCCAGCAGCTTAGTAGGTTGGCAGGGAGGGTGGAACACTGAAGCTTTCTTT.

The J gene is TRBJ2-5, the V gene TRBV5-4, with D perhaps matching TRBD1 (6 bases). CDR3 length: 16 residues. Looked up from germline, CDR1 is SGHNT and CDR2 is YYREEE (reference sequence). V dropped 5 bases and J dropped 1 base, with 18 bases sitting between them. CDR3 sequence (DNA): TGTGCCAGCAGAAGGGGTAGGGACAACCCCCAAGAGACCCAGTACTTC. This codes for CASRRGRDNPQETQYF.

The rearrangement links TRBV6-5 to TRBJ2-1; 7 bases line up with TRBD1. CDR1 MNHEY and CDR2 SVGAGI come from the germline V gene. The CDR3 covers 15 residues. V trimming: 5 bases; J trimming: 5 bases; junction bases outside the gene matches: 9. DNA of the CDR3: TGTGCCAGCAGTCGGCCAGGGACAGAACACAATGAGCAGTTCTTC. This sequence encodes CASSRPGTEHNEQFF.

The rearrangement joins TRBV2 to TRBJ1-5; TRBD1 matches 10 bases. V shed 6 bases and J 7 bases; nucleotides not matched to a gene: 9. The CDR3 extends over 15 amino acids. Germline V lookup: CDR1 SNHLY, CDR2 FYNNEI. The CDR3 is CASSRGQGSQQPQHF. The CDR3 coding sequence is TGTGCCAGCAGCAGGGGACAGGGGAGCCAACAGCCCCAGCATTTT. The full variable domain, its missing parts supplied by reference TRBV2 and TRBJ1-5, is EPEVTQTPSHQVTQMGQEVILRCVPISNHLYFYWYRQILGQKVEFLVSFYNNEISEKSEIFDDQFSVERPDGSNFTLKIRSTKLEDSAMYFCASSRGQGSQQPQHFGDGTRLSIL.

This clone came up a few times. The V and J genes are TRBV5-1 and TRBJ2-7, with D possibly being TRBD1 (7 bases). V lost 0 bases and J lost 6, with 16 bases in between. Germline V gene lookup returns CDR1 SGHRS and CDR2 YFSETQ. CDR3 length: 15 residues. CDR3 nucleotides: TGCGCCAGCAGCTTGGCCTGGCAGGGGGGCAGCGAGCAGTACTTC. Encoded protein: CASSLAWQGGSEQYF. Together with reference TRBV5-1 and TRBJ2-7, the CDR3 gives the full variable domain: KAGVTQTPRYLIKTRGQQVTLSCSPISGHRSVSWYQQTPGQGLQFLFEYFSETQRNKGNFPGRFSGRQFSNSRSEMNVSTLELGDSALYLCASSLAWQGGSEQYFGPGTRLTVT.

The gene calls are TRBV27 and TRBJ1-1; TRBD1 matches at 7 bases. CDR3 length: 15 amino acids. J was trimmed by 1 base and V by 6 bases; bases with no gene match: 8. Per the germline V gene, CDR1 is MNHEY and CDR2 is SMNVEV (reference sequence). The CDR3 nucleotides read TGTGCCAGCAGCCTAAGGGGGCTAAAGAACACTGAAGCTTTCTTT. This codes for CASSLRGLKNTEAFF.

This chain connects TRBV2 to TRBJ2-1; a weak D match, TRBD1 (5 bases). There are 13 residues in the CDR3. Germline V gene lookup returns CDR1 SNHLY and CDR2 FYNNEI. The V gene lost 2 bases and the J gene lost 10 bases, with 12 bases spanning the gap. The CDR3 region has the DNA TGTGCCAGCAGTGAACAACGGAACAGGGAGCAGTTCTTC. Translation gives CASSEQRNREQFF.

The chain uses TRBV10-3 and TRBJ2-5; 12 bases are a match to TRBD2. This CDR3 has 17 amino acids. J was trimmed by 1 base and V by 10 bases; bases with no gene match: 13. Germline values: CDR1 ENHRY, CDR2 SYGVKD. CDR3 coding DNA: TGTGCCACCCGACCACTAGCGGGGGGCCCGGTCCAAGAGACCCAGTACTTC. Residues: CATRPLAGGPVQETQYF.

This clone was counted a few times. The rearrangement links TRBV5-1 to TRBJ2-6; D call uncertain. V shed 0 bases and J shed 4 bases, with 5 bases lying between them. The length of the CDR3 is 14 residues. Germline V gene data show CDR1 as SGHRS and CDR2 as YFSETQ. The CDR3 DNA reads as TGCGCCAGCAGCTTGGGTATGGGGGCCAACGTCCTGACTTTC. Translation gives CASSLGMGANVLTF.

The chain links TRBV18 to TRBJ2-2, with D possibly being TRBD1 (6 bases). Trimming took off 0 bases at V and 6 bases at J, with 8 bases between the two ends. Germline-derived CDR1 and CDR2 are KGHSH and LQKENI. This CDR3 is 14 amino acids long. Written as DNA, the CDR3 is TGTGCCAGCTCACCACCGGGACAACCCGGGGAGCTGTTTTTT. It encodes CASSPPGQPGELFF. Variable domain in full (rest from reference TRBV18 and TRBJ2-2): NAGVMQNPRHLVRRRGQEARLRCSPMKGHSHVYWYRQLPEEGLKFMVYLQKENIIDESGMPKERFSAEFPKEGPSILRIQQVVRGDSAAYFCASSPPGQPGELFFGEGSRLTVL.

The chain couples TRBV7-8 to TRBJ1-5; possible D gene TRBD1, 5 bases. The CDR3 is made up of 15 amino acids. Per germline, CDR1 SGHVS and CDR2 FQNEAQ. V was shortened by 0 bases and J by 6 bases, with 12 bases between the two germline ends. The CDR3 loop is CASSLAGTFGQPQHF. CDR3 nucleotides: TGTGCCAGCAGCTTAGCAGGGACTTTTGGTCAGCCCCAGCATTTT. Full variable domain (rest looked up from reference TRBV7-8 and TRBJ1-5): GAGVSQSPRYKVAKRGQDVALRCDPISGHVSLFWYQQALGQGPEFLTYFQNEAQLDKSGLPSDRFFAERPEGSVSTLKIQRTQQEDSAVYLCASSLAGTFGQPQHFGDGTRLSIL.

This chain uses TRBV6-1 with TRBJ1-2; the D is unclear. The CDR3 runs to 15 residues. Germline CDR1 MNHNS, CDR2 SASEGT. Trimming stripped 6 bases from V and 6 bases from J, with 20 bases between. The CDR3 nucleotides are TGTGCCAGCAGATCAACTGGCGGACTGATCCATGGCTACACCTTC. It codes for CASRSTGGLIHGYTF.

The chain joins TRBV11-1 to TRBJ1-6; D unresolved. This CDR3 has 16 residues. V was pared by 0 bases and J by 0 bases, with 6 bases between. Germline values: CDR1 SGHAT, CDR2 FQDESV (reference sequence). For the CDR3, the DNA is TGTGCCAGCAGCTTAGCCGGGAGCTCCTATAATTCACCCCTCCACTTT. This translates into CASSLAGSSYNSPLHF.

This chain links TRBV6-5 with TRBJ2-5; maybe TRBD2 (7 bases). Germline CDR1 is MNHEY and CDR2 is SVGAGI. The CDR3 is made up of 14 amino acids. V dropped 5 bases and J dropped 4 bases, with 14 bases sitting between them. CDR3 nucleotides: TGTGCCAGCAGTGGGGCGGGGGCTGGAGAGACCCAGTACTTC. This encodes CASSGAGAGETQYF.